These T cell receptor beta chains were read from a single sample in a study of blood T cells in healthy people across ages. A single record per CDR3 protein comes from TCRdb applying MiXCR to the 5' RACE reads. The table shows hundreds of thousands of distinct CDR3 sequences, with about 43% occurring only once. The source material was blood. The receptors were sampled from a man at least 80 years old in good health. The CDR3 runs from the conserved cysteine through the conserved F or W. A D gene is named only where the DNA matches it firmly. Where a row states a size, it is once, few, many or the class of an expanded clone; other rows omit it.

V,size,J,D,CDR3,DNA
TRBV6-2/TRBV6-3,few,TRBJ1-2,NA,CASSQDTRGVYTF,TGTGCCAGCAGCCAGGACACTAGGGGTGTCTACACCTTC
TRBV28,NA,TRBJ1-4,TRBD1,CASSPQRDRGQYIEKLFF,TGTGCCAGCAGCCCTCAACGGGACAGGGGACAGTATATCGAAAAACTGTTTTTT
TRBV15,NA,TRBJ2-1,TRBD2,CATSRGGSLSGENEQFF,TGTGCCACCAGCAGAGGCGGTTCTCTGAGCGGGGAAAATGAGCAGTTCTTC
TRBV20-1,NA,TRBJ2-3,TRBD2,CSARDGRTSGAPSTDTRYF,TGCAGTGCTAGGGACGGGAGGACTAGCGGAGCTCCTTCCACAGATACGCGGTATTTT
TRBV7-9,NA,TRBJ2-6,NA,CALSQAVSSGANVLTF,TGTGCCTTAAGCCAAGCAGTAAGCTCTGGGGCCAACGTCCTGACTTTC
TRBV7-3,NA,TRBJ2-2,NA,CASSGQGSTGELFF,TGTGCCAGCAGCGGCCAGGGGTCGACCGGGGAGCTGTTTTTT
TRBV15,few,TRBJ2-7,NA,CATSREAAASYNEQYF,TGTGCCACCAGCAGAGAGGCAGCCGCCTCCTACAATGAGCAGTACTTC
TRBV24-1,once,TRBJ2-5,NA,CATSEFSGETQYF,TGTGCCACCAGTGAATTTTCTGGGGAGACCCAGTACTTC
TRBV6-2/TRBV6-3,NA,TRBJ2-5,TRBD2,CASSLAGYETQYF,TGTGCCAGCAGTCTAGCGGGGTATGAGACCCAGTACTTC
TRBV7-9,NA,TRBJ2-3,TRBD2,CASSLSGGKDTQYF,TGTGCCAGCAGCTTAAGCGGGGGAAAGGATACGCAGTATTTT
TRBV7-9,many,TRBJ2-5,TRBD1,CASRRGQGANEQYF,TGTGCCAGCAGACGTGGACAGGGGGCTAATGAGCAGTACTTC
TRBV29-1,many,TRBJ1-2,NA,CSVDPQANYGYTF,TGCAGCGTTGATCCACAGGCGAACTATGGCTACACCTTC
TRBV29-1,many,TRBJ2-5,NA,CSVALSTPQETQYF,TGCAGCGTTGCCCTCTCCACCCCGCAAGAGACCCAGTACTTC
TRBV4-3,few,TRBJ2-5,TRBD2,CASATGTSGGETQYF,TGCGCCAGCGCCACAGGGACTAGCGGGGGAGAGACCCAGTACTTC
TRBV5-1,NA,TRBJ2-5,NA,CASSLADSYQETQYF,TGCGCCAGCAGCTTGGCCGACAGCTACCAAGAGACCCAGTACTTC
TRBV3-1,NA,TRBJ2-3,TRBD2,CASKERGTTDTQYF,TGTGCCAGCAAGGAGCGGGGGACCACAGATACGCAGTATTTT
TRBV25-1,many,TRBJ2-7,NA,CASLDRKGTAPYEQYF,TGTGCCAGCCTTGACAGGAAGGGGACTGCCCCCTACGAGCAGTACTTC
TRBV10-3,NA,TRBJ2-1,TRBD2,CAISESLAGPLLQQFF,TGTGCCATCAGTGAGTCTTTAGCGGGCCCCCTTCTGCAGCAGTTCTTC
TRBV7-2,NA,TRBJ2-5,TRBD2,CASSLRQSSGKETQYF,TGTGCCAGCAGCTTACGTCAGTCTAGCGGTAAAGAGACCCAGTACTTC
TRBV6-6,few,TRBJ1-2,NA,CASTRGGSWGYTF,TGTGCCAGCACCCGCGGGGGTAGTTGGGGCTACACCTTC
TRBV20-1,NA,TRBJ1-6,NA,CSARDRQGRNSPPHF,TGCAGTGCTAGAGATCGGCAGGGGCGTAATTCACCCCCCCACTTT
TRBV7-8,few,TRBJ2-7,NA,CASSSTGLSYEQYF,TGTGCCAGCAGCTCAACAGGGTTGAGCTACGAGCAGTACTTC
TRBV20-1,few,TRBJ2-7,NA,CSARDNRGIGTYEQYF,TGCAGTGCTAGAGATAATAGGGGGATAGGAACCTACGAGCAGTACTTC
TRBV6-5,NA,TRBJ2-2,NA,CASSLLTYTGELFF,TGTGCCAGCAGTTTACTCACTTACACCGGGGAGCTGTTTTTT
TRBV20-1,many,TRBJ2-7,TRBD1,CSARLLGGRGEQYF,TGCAGTGCTAGACTACTAGGGGGCAGGGGCGAGCAGTACTTC
TRBV29-1,NA,TRBJ2-3,TRBD2,CSDLGGGRTTQYF,TGCAGCGATCTGGGGGGAGGGCGGACTACGCAGTATTTT
TRBV6-2/TRBV6-3,NA,TRBJ2-1,TRBD2,CASSYSVTSGRNEQFF,TGTGCCAGCAGTTACTCCGTGACTAGCGGGAGAAATGAGCAGTTCTTC
TRBV28,NA,TRBJ2-2,TRBD2,CASLGGGRTGELFF,TGTGCCAGCTTGGGGGGAGGGCGAACCGGGGAGCTGTTTTTT
TRBV20-1,few,TRBJ2-7,NA,CSARGSRDQSYEQYF,TGCAGTGCTAGAGGGTCCCGGGACCAGTCCTACGAGCAGTACTTC
TRBV12-3/TRBV12-4,NA,TRBJ2-5,TRBD2,CASSSGLAGAETQYF,TGTGCCAGCAGTTCCGGACTAGCGGGCGCGGAGACCCAGTACTTC
TRBV7-2,NA,TRBJ1-5,TRBD1,CASSFQGAYSNQPQHF,TGTGCCAGCAGCTTCCAGGGGGCGTATAGCAATCAGCCCCAGCATTTT
TRBV20-1,NA,TRBJ2-1,NA,CSASQGMNEQFF,TGCAGTGCTAGCCAGGGTATGAATGAGCAGTTCTTC
TRBV7-7,NA,TRBJ2-2,TRBD2,CASSRGLAGSGELFF,TGTGCTAGCAGCCGAGGACTAGCGGGATCTGGGGAGCTGTTTTTT